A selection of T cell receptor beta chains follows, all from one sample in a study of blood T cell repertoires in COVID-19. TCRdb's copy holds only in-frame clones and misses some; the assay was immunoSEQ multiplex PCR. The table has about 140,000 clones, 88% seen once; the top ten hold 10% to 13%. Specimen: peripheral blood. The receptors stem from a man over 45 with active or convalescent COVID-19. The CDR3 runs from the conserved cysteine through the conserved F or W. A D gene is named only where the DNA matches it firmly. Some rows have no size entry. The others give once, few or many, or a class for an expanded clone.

CDR3aa: CASSQSRSRGDEQFF; CDR3nt: TGCGCCAGCAGTCAATCCCGATCACGCGGCGATGAGCAGTTCTTC; j_gene: TRBJ2-1; d_gene: .; abundance: .; v_gene: TRBV23-1
CDR3aa: CASSQVRGGARTDTQYF; CDR3nt: TGTGCCAGCAGCCAAGTAAGGGGAGGGGCTCGCACAGATACGCAGTATTTT; j_gene: TRBJ2-3; d_gene: TRBD2; abundance: .; v_gene: TRBV3-1/TRBV3-2
CDR3aa: CASTPGQGYEQYF; CDR3nt: TGTGCCAGCACCCCGGGACAGGGCTACGAGCAGTACTTC; j_gene: TRBJ2-7; d_gene: TRBD1; abundance: .; v_gene: TRBV6-5
CDR3aa: CASSHRGGTDTQYF; CDR3nt: TGTGCCAGCAGCCACAGGGGTGGCACAGATACGCAGTATTTT; j_gene: TRBJ2-3; d_gene: TRBD1; abundance: .; v_gene: TRBV6-2/TRBV6-3
CDR3aa: CASSLDGGGYEKLFF; CDR3nt: TGCGCCAGCAGCTTGGATGGGGGCGGTTATGAAAAACTGTTTTTT; j_gene: TRBJ1-4; d_gene: .; abundance: .; v_gene: TRBV5-1
CDR3aa: CASSVDPGVSYNEQFF; CDR3nt: TGTGCCAGCAGCGTAGATCCGGGGGTCTCCTACAATGAGCAGTTCTTC; j_gene: TRBJ2-1; d_gene: .; abundance: .; v_gene: TRBV9
CDR3aa: CASSPRTGGDTEAFF; CDR3nt: TGTGCCAGCTCACCTCGGACAGGGGGAGACACTGAAGCTTTCTTT; j_gene: TRBJ1-1; d_gene: TRBD1; abundance: once; v_gene: TRBV18
CDR3aa: CASSRGQGFLTDTQYF; CDR3nt: TGCGCCAGCAGCCGCGGACAGGGATTCCTTACAGATACGCAGTATTTT; j_gene: TRBJ2-3; d_gene: TRBD1; abundance: .; v_gene: TRBV4-3
CDR3aa: CATSTYTDTQYF; CDR3nt: TGTGCCACCAGTACCTACACAGATACGCAGTATTTT; j_gene: TRBJ2-3; d_gene: .; abundance: .; v_gene: TRBV24-1
CDR3aa: CASSPAPAASPKLYF; CDR3nt: TGTGCCAGCAGCCCAGCCCCCGCGGCTAGCCCCAAACTGTACTTC; j_gene: TRBJ2-7; d_gene: .; abundance: .; v_gene: TRBV28
CDR3aa: CASSSRGNEQFF; CDR3nt: TGCGCCAGCAGCTCAAGGGGGAATGAGCAGTTCTTC; j_gene: TRBJ2-1; d_gene: .; abundance: .; v_gene: TRBV5-1
CDR3aa: CASRQRTGGGSNTGELFF; CDR3nt: TGCGCCAGCAGGCAGAGGACAGGGGGGGGGTCTAACACCGGGGAGCTGTTTTTT; j_gene: TRBJ2-2; d_gene: TRBD1; abundance: .; v_gene: TRBV4-1
CDR3aa: CASSLGIDRGWETQYF; CDR3nt: TGCGCCAGCAGCTTGGGGATCGACAGGGGGTGGGAGACCCAGTACTTC; j_gene: TRBJ2-5; d_gene: TRBD1; abundance: .; v_gene: TRBV5-1
CDR3aa: CASSVSYEQYF; CDR3nt: TGTGCCAGCAGCGTTAGCTACGAGCAGTACTTC; j_gene: TRBJ2-7; d_gene: .; abundance: .; v_gene: TRBV7-9
CDR3aa: CAISESDYYYEQYF; CDR3nt: TGTGCCATCAGTGAGTCGGACTATTACTACGAGCAGTACTTC; j_gene: TRBJ2-7; d_gene: .; abundance: once; v_gene: TRBV10-3
CDR3aa: CASSIGTGVPSPQHF; CDR3nt: TGTGCCAGTAGTATCGGGACAGGGGTCCCCTCGCCCCAGCATTTT; j_gene: TRBJ1-5; d_gene: TRBD1; abundance: once; v_gene: TRBV19
CDR3aa: CASSSTGGAEETQYF; CDR3nt: TGCGCCAGCAGCTCGACAGGGGGCGCGGAAGAGACCCAGTACTTC; j_gene: TRBJ2-5; d_gene: TRBD1; abundance: .; v_gene: TRBV5-1
CDR3aa: CASSVRENEQFF; CDR3nt: TGTGCCAGCAGCGTAAGAGAGAATGAGCAGTTCTTC; j_gene: TRBJ2-1; d_gene: .; abundance: .; v_gene: TRBV9
CDR3aa: CASSSPVDTQYF; CDR3nt: TGTGCCAGCAGCTCCCCCGTGGATACGCAGTATTTT; j_gene: TRBJ2-3; d_gene: .; abundance: .; v_gene: TRBV28
CDR3aa: CASSEGTGSNYGYTF; CDR3nt: TGTGCCAGCAGTGAAGGGACAGGCTCTAACTATGGCTACACCTTC; j_gene: TRBJ1-2; d_gene: TRBD1; abundance: .; v_gene: TRBV6-1
CDR3aa: CASSSLAGVLQETQYF; CDR3nt: TGTGCCAGCAGTTCGTTAGCGGGAGTGCTCCAAGAGACCCAGTACTTC; j_gene: TRBJ2-5; d_gene: TRBD2; abundance: .; v_gene: TRBV28
CDR3aa: CASSVGDRGLEKLFF; CDR3nt: TGTGCCAGCAGCGTAGGTGACAGGGGCTTAGAAAAACTGTTTTTT; j_gene: TRBJ1-4; d_gene: TRBD1; abundance: .; v_gene: TRBV9
CDR3aa: CASSSGTGHSPLHF; CDR3nt: TGTGCCAGCAGCTCCGGGACAGGGCATTCACCCCTCCACTTT; j_gene: TRBJ1-6; d_gene: TRBD1; abundance: .; v_gene: TRBV7-9
CDR3aa: CASSAGGYEQYF; CDR3nt: TGTGCCAGCAGCGCGGGGGGGTACGAGCAGTACTTC; j_gene: TRBJ2-7; d_gene: TRBD2; abundance: once; v_gene: TRBV5-6
CDR3aa: CASSIVQGSGEQYF; CDR3nt: TGTGCCAGTAGTATCGTCCAGGGGTCGGGGGAGCAGTACTTC; j_gene: TRBJ2-7; d_gene: .; abundance: .; v_gene: TRBV19
CDR3aa: CATQRDRNEKLFF; CDR3nt: TGTGCCACGCAGAGGGACAGAAATGAAAAACTGTTTTTT; j_gene: TRBJ1-4; d_gene: TRBD1; abundance: .; v_gene: TRBV10-3
CDR3aa: CASSLGGPKNIQYF; CDR3nt: TGTGCCAGCAGTTTGGGGGGACCCAAAAACATTCAGTACTTC; j_gene: TRBJ2-4; d_gene: .; abundance: .; v_gene: TRBV28
CDR3aa: CASSYGMRTEAFF; CDR3nt: TGCGCCAGCAGCTACGGGATGAGGACTGAAGCTTTCTTT; j_gene: TRBJ1-1; d_gene: .; abundance: .; v_gene: TRBV5-1
CDR3aa: CASSFQREENEQFF; CDR3nt: TGCGCCAGCAGCTTCCAGCGGGAGGAGAATGAGCAGTTCTTC; j_gene: TRBJ2-1; d_gene: TRBD2; abundance: .; v_gene: TRBV5-1
CDR3aa: CASTPGNEQFF; CDR3nt: TGCGCCAGCACACCGGGCAATGAGCAGTTCTTC; j_gene: TRBJ2-1; d_gene: .; abundance: .; v_gene: TRBV10-2